This record covers a single T cell receptor (beta chain). Its antigen is still unknown. Other DNA variants within this sample encode the same CDR3. The entry originates in a study of shared clonotypes between healthy human individuals. Findings and caveats of the study: In contrast to clonotypes shared by all four donors, non-shared clonotypes had lower generation probabilities. Among the subsets, naive ones generally showed larger estimated richness than memory ones.

The germline V gene encodes CDR1 SGHTA and CDR2 FQGNSA. This CDR3 has 15 residues. V shed 2 bases, J shed 3 bases, and the junction held 4 bases outside the gene matches. The table came from immunoSEQ multiplex PCR; TCRdb's copy has only in-frame clones and leaves some out. This sample carries 950,000 to 1,100,000 clones, 75% to 80% of them seen once, and the ten largest clones take roughly 0.57%. The J gene is TRBJ2-1, the V gene TRBV7-2; 7 nucleotides align to TRBD2. The clonotype comes from a man between 18 and 35 years old in good health. Some clones in this sample may be carry-over from other donors' samples. Sequenced material: memory CD4+ T cells from PBMCs. Subset given: CD45RA-negative fraction. CDR3 residues: CASSLLGGSYNEQFF. The CDR3 DNA reads as TGTGCCAGCAGCTTATTAGGCGGGAGCTACAATGAGCAGTTCTTC.